This paragraph covers one T cell receptor beta chain sequence. The sample comes from a study of shared clonotypes between healthy human individuals. The assay was immunoSEQ multiplex PCR, and TCRdb's table has in-frame clones only and misses some. Found here are roughly 640,000 clones, around 67% of them singletons; the top ten hold over 1.5%. CDR1 and CDR2 from the germline V gene are LNHDA and SQIVND (reference sequence). The CDR3 extends over 13 amino acids. V gave up 10 bases and J gave up 3 bases; unmatched junction bases: 9. The origin of this receptor is a woman aged 25 to 39 in good health. This chain links TRBV19 with TRBJ2-7, with TRBD1 matching 7 bases. Sequencing was carried out using memory CD4+ T cells sorted from blood. The subset was: CD45RA-negative fraction. CDR3 protein: CATQTGTDYEQYF. CDR3 sequence (DNA): TGTGCCACCCAAACCGGGACAGACTACGAGCAGTACTTC.